This T cell receptor beta chain was identified in a study of OX40 agonist ivuxolimab in advanced cancers. Whole-study context: Patients received ivuxolimab, an intravenous treatment, every 2 weeks at 0.01 to 10 mg/kg.

Study-wide results and caveats: At 0.1 to 3.0 mg/kg, CD4+ and CD8+ blood T cells expanded clonally by week 6.

There are 12 residues in the CDR3. V was trimmed by 9 bases and J by 4 bases, leaving 12 bases between them. From germline, CDR1 is SNHLY and CDR2 FYNNEI. This clone showed up just a few times. As yet, its antigen is unknown. Clones were read by immunoSEQ multiplex PCR, and TCRdb kept only the in-frame ones, dropping some. The sample includes around 80,000 clones, roughly 92% of them seen just once. This sample comprised CD4+ or CD8+ T cells sorted from blood, obtained in a trial of the OX40 agonist ivuxolimab. The genes are TRBV2 and TRBJ1-2, with D possibly matching TRBD1 (6 bases). The receptor was derived from an adult with an advanced solid tumor such as melanoma, head and neck, liver or kidney cancer. The CDR3 here is CASRGGSYGYTF. CDR3 sequence (DNA): TGTGCCAGTAGGGGGGGGAGCTATGGCTACACCTTC.